Each of the 17 T cell receptor beta chains below was sequenced from the same sample in a study of PD-1 blockade in classical Hodgkin lymphoma. Time point described: cycle 4 day 1 (C4D1), after less than seven weeks of nivolumab. Following autologous stem cell transplantation, relapse occurred in every patient, and exposure to brentuximab vedotin varied. Assay: immunoSEQ multiplex PCR; the TCRdb copy retains only in-frame clones and omits some. The table records about 24,000 clones, roughly 76% of them present only once. The specimen was peripheral blood mononuclear cells (PBMCs), collected before the fourth cycle of nivolumab. These receptors came from a human donor with classical Hodgkin lymphoma.

The chain carries TRBV4-1 and TRBJ1-2; 7 bases line up with TRBD1. The CDR3 totals 15 residues. Germline V CDR1 and CDR2: MGHRA, YSYEKL. V lost 1 base and J lost 4; bases outside the gene matches: 6. The CDR3 DNA reads as TGCGCCAGCAGCCAAGGATTGACAGGGAGCTATGGCTACACCTTC. It translates to CASSQGLTGSYGYTF.

This clone came up a few times. The chain couples TRBV6-5 to TRBJ1-5, with 7 bases that match TRBD1. Germline V gene lookup returns CDR1 MNHEY and CDR2 SVGAGI. This CDR3 is built from 14 residues. Unmatched junction bases numbered 6, after V lost 6 bases and J lost 4 bases. As DNA, the CDR3 is TGTGCCAGCAGCCCCGACAGGGTAAATCAGCCCCAGCATTTT. It encodes CASSPDRVNQPQHF.

The J gene is TRBJ2-5, the V gene TRBV7-2; D is possibly TRBD1 (6 bases). The CDR3 contains 14 residues. V was pared by 5 bases and J by 7 bases, with 17 bases between. Germline-derived CDR1 and CDR2 are SGHTA and FQGNSA. CDR3 amino acids: CASSADRWDGTQYF. DNA for the CDR3: TGTGCCAGCAGCGCAGACAGGTGGGATGGGACCCAGTACTTC. Supplemented by reference TRBV7-2 and TRBJ2-5, the full variable domain reads GAGVSQSPSNKVTEKGKDVELRCDPISGHTALYWYRQSLGQGLEFLIYFQGNSAPDKSGLPSDRFSAERTGGSVSTLTIQRTQQEDSAVYLCASSADRWDGTQYFGPGTRLLVL.

As regards this clone: Other DNA sequences within the sample encode an identical CDR3. The chain links TRBV28 to TRBJ1-1, with 7 nucleotides matching TRBD1. CDR1 is MDHEN and CDR2 is SYDVKM in the germline V gene. After removal of 9 bases from V and 0 bases from J, the junction contained 4 bases not matched to a gene. The CDR3 length is 13 residues. DNA for the CDR3: TGTGCCAGTTCGACAGGGATGAACACTGAAGCTTTCTTT. It specifies CASSTGMNTEAFF.

In its sample, this clone was seen a few times. The chain is built from TRBV10-1 and TRBJ1-2; no clear D. Trimming cost V 9 bases and J 8 bases, with 10 bases left between them. The CDR3 length is 10 residues. Per germline, CDR1 WNHNN and CDR2 SYGVQD (reference sequence). CDR3 sequence: CARTREGYTF. CDR3 sequence (DNA): TGCGCCAGGACCAGAGAGGGCTACACCTTC.

The CDR3 DNA reads TGCGCCAGCAGCTTGCAGGGGTCCAATAATTCACCCCTCCACTTT. This codes for CASSLQGSNNSPLHF. The chain has TRBV5-1 and TRBJ1-6; D might be TRBD1 (6 bases). This CDR3 comprises 15 residues. Trimming cost V 1 base and J 5 bases, with 10 bases left between them. Germline V lookup: CDR1 SGHRS, CDR2 YFSETQ. Supplemented by reference TRBV5-1 and TRBJ1-6, the full variable domain reads KAGVTQTPRYLIKTRGQQVTLSCSPISGHRSVSWYQQTPGQGLQFLFEYFSETQRNKGNFPGRFSGRQFSNSRSEMNVSTLELGDSALYLCASSLQGSNNSPLHFGNGTRLTVT.

The rearrangement links TRBV19 to TRBJ1-1; D not certain. In germline, CDR1 is LNHDA, CDR2 SQIVND (reference sequence). The CDR3 is 16 amino acids. Trimming took off 3 bases at V and 0 bases at J, with 14 bases between the two ends. CDR3 nucleotide sequence: TGTGCCAGTAGTATGGCAGGCAGATCGATGAACACTGAAGCTTTCTTT. As protein: CASSMAGRSMNTEAFF.

CDR3 loop: CASGLGGGTEAFF. The DNA for the CDR3 is TGTGCTAGTGGTTTAGGAGGGGGGACTGAAGCTTTCTTT. This chain uses TRBV12-5 with TRBJ1-1, with D possibly being TRBD1 (6 bases). V was trimmed by 3 bases and J by 5 bases, leaving 10 bases between them. This CDR3 comprises 13 residues. Germline V lookup: CDR1 LGHNT, CDR2 FRNRAP.

This rearrangement joins TRBV6-6 to TRBJ1-4, with D hard to call. CDR3 length: 14 amino acids. The germline V gene has CDR1 MNHNY and CDR2 SVGAGI (reference sequence). Trimming pared 6 bases from V and 3 bases from J, leaving 11 bases between. The CDR3 loop is CASSAPGANEKLFF. The CDR3 region has the DNA TGTGCCAGCAGCGCCCCGGGAGCTAATGAAAAACTGTTTTTT.

This chain connects TRBV7-8 to TRBJ2-3, with 11 bases aligning to TRBD1. CDR1 and CDR2 from the germline V gene are SGHVS and FQNEAQ. V lost 5 bases and J lost 0; bases outside the gene matches: 7. This CDR3 region has 17 residues. The CDR3 sequence: CASSRTRTGGSTDTQYF. The CDR3 DNA follows: TGTGCCAGCAGCCGAACCCGGACAGGGGGCAGCACAGATACGCAGTATTTT.

This clone was detected only a few times. The chain carries TRBV9 and TRBJ2-1, with D unresolved. Trimming shortened V by 4 bases and J by 3 bases, and 11 bases separated the two germline ends. The CDR3 runs 14 residues. Germline assignment: CDR1 SGDLS and CDR2 YYNGEE. For the CDR3, the DNA is TGTGCCAGCAGCCCCTCTGGGGTCTACAATGAGCAGTTCTTC. Translation gives CASSPSGVYNEQFF.

This rearrangement joins TRBV6-1 to TRBJ1-1; 7 nucleotides line up with TRBD1. This CDR3 contains 12 residues. Trimming cost V 10 bases and J 1 base; bases outside gene matches: 3. The V gene's germline CDR1 is MNHNS and CDR2 SASEGT. DNA for the CDR3: TGTGCCACCAACAGGGGGAACACTGAAGCTTTCTTT. Residues: CATNRGNTEAFF.

This clone has only a few counts. The gene calls are TRBV29-1 and TRBJ2-5; 7 bases match TRBD1. The CDR3 is 13 residues long. J gave up 1 base and V 8 bases, and 7 bases lay outside the gene matches. The V gene's germline CDR1 is SQVTM and CDR2 ANQGSEA. CDR3 amino acids: CSLMTGPQETQYF. CDR3 nucleotide sequence: TGCAGCCTGATGACAGGGCCCCAAGAGACCCAGTACTTC.

J is TRBJ1-4 and V is TRBV27, with D perhaps TRBD1 (6 bases). The germline CDR1 and CDR2 sequences are MNHEY and SMNVEV (reference sequence). This CDR3 has 15 residues. The V and J ends lost 6 bases and 7 bases respectively, with 18 bases between them. CDR3: CASRPGEGLTEKLFF. In DNA, the CDR3 is TGTGCCAGCAGACCAGGGGAGGGATTAACTGAAAAACTGTTTTTT.

The chain uses TRBV16 and TRBJ1-1; D is unclear. V was pared by 0 bases and J by 5 bases, with 7 bases between. The germline CDR1 and CDR2 sequences are KGHSY and FQNENV. The CDR3 consists of 13 residues. CDR3 loop: CASSQSYATEAFF. Written as DNA, the CDR3 is TGTGCCAGCAGCCAATCGTACGCAACTGAAGCTTTCTTT.

The rearrangement links TRBV28 to TRBJ1-5; the D gene is possibly TRBD1 (6 bases). CDR1 is MDHEN, CDR2 SYDVKM, per germline. V was cut by 2 bases and J by 7 bases, with 9 bases left in between. The CDR3 is 13 residues long. CDR3 residues: CASSLRGAQPQHF. Written as DNA, the CDR3 is TGTGCCAGCAGTTTAAGGGGGGCACAGCCCCAGCATTTT.

In nucleotides, the CDR3 is TGCGCCAGCAGCTCCTACGACAGGGATGCCAACGAGCAGTACTTC. The encoded protein is CASSSYDRDANEQYF. The rearrangement links TRBV5-1 to TRBJ2-7, with TRBD1 identical over 7 bases. The CDR3 spans 15 residues. Germline V gene data show CDR1 as SGHRS and CDR2 as YFSETQ. V lost 3 bases to trimming and J lost 5 bases; unmatched junction nucleotides: 11.